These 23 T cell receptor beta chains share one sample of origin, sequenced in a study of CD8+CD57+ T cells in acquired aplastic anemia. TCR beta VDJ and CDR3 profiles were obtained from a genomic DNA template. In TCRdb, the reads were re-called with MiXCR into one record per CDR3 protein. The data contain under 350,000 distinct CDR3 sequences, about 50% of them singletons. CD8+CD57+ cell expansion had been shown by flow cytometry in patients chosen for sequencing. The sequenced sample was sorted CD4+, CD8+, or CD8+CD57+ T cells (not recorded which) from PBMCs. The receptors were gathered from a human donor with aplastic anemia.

The CDR3 loop is CASSRNGQFNYGYTF. Written as DNA, the CDR3 is TGTGCCAGCAGCCGAAACGGACAGTTCAACTATGGCTACACCTTC. The rearrangement joins TRBV7-8 to TRBJ1-2; possible D gene TRBD1, 6 bases. V gave up 5 bases and J gave up 2 bases, with 15 bases separating them. Germline lookup yields CDR1 SGHVS and CDR2 FQNEAQ. CDR3 length: 15 residues.

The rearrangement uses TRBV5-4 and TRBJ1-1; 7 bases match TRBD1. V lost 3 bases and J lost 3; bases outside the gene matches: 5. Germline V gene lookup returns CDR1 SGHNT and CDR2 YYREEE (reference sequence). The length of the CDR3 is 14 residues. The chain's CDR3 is CASSSGTGDTEAFF. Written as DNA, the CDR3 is TGTGCCAGCAGCTCGGGTACAGGGGACACTGAAGCTTTCTTT.

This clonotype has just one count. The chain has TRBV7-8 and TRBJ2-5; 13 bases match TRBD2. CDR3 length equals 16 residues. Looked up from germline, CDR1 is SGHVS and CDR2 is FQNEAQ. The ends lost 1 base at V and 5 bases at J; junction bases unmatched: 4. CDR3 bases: TGTGCCAGCAGCTTAGGACTAGCGGGGGGTATGGAGACCCAGTACTTC. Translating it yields CASSLGLAGGMETQYF.

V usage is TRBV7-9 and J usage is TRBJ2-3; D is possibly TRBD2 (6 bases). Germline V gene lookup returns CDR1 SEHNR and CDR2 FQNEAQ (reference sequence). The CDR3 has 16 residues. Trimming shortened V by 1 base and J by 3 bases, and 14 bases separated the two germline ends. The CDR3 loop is CASSLGSPRGTDTQYF. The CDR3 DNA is TGTGCCAGCAGCTTAGGCTCCCCTCGGGGGACAGATACGCAGTATTTT.

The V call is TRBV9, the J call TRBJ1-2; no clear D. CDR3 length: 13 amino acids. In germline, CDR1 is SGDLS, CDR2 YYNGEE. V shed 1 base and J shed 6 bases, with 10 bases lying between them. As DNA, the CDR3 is TGTGCCAGCAGCGTAATTAGTAGTCATGGCTACACCTTC. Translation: CASSVISSHGYTF.

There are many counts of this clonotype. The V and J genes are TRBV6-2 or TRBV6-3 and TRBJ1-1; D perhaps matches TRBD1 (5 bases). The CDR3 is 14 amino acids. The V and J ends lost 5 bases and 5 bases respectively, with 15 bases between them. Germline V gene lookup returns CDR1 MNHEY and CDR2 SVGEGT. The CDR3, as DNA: TGTGCCAGCAGTAACCAGGGAGGACGGACTGAAGCTTTCTTT. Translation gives CASSNQGGRTEAFF.

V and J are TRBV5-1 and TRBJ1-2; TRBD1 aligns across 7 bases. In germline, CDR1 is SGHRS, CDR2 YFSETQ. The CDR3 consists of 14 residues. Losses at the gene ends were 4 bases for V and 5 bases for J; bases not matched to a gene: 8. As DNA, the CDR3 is TGCGCCAGCAGCGCCACTGGGACAGATTATGGCTACACCTTC. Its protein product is CASSATGTDYGYTF.

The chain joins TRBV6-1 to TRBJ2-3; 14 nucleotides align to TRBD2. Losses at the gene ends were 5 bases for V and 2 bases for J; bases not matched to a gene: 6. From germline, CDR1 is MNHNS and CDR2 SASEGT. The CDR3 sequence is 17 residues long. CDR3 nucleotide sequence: TGTGCCAGCAGTCCGGGACTAGCGGGGGCGTTCACAGATACGCAGTATTTT. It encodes CASSPGLAGAFTDTQYF.

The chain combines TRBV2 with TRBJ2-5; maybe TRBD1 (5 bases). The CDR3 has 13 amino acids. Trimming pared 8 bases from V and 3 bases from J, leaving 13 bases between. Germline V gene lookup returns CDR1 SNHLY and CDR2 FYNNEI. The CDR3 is CASLYDSEETQYF. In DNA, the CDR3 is TGTGCCAGCCTTTATGACAGTGAAGAGACCCAGTACTTC.

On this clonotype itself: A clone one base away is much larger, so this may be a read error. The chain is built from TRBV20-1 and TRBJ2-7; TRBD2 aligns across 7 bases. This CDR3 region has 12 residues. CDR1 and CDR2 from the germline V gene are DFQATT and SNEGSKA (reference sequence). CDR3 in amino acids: CSARGRDYEQHF. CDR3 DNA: TGCAGTGCTAGAGGCAGGGACTACGAGCAGCACTTC.

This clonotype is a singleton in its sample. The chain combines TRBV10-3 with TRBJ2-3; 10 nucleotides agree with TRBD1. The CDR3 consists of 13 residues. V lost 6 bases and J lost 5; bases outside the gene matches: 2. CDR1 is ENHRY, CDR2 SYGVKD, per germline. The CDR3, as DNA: TGTGCCATCAGAGGACAGGGGGAAGATACGCAGTATTTT. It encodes CAIRGQGEDTQYF.

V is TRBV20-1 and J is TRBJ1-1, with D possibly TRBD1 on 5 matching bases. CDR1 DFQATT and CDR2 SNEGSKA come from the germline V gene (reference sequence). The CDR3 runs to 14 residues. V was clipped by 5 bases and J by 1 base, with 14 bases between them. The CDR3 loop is CSARIGGGNTEAFF. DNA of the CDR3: TGCAGTGCTCGTATTGGTGGGGGGAACACTGAAGCTTTCTTT.

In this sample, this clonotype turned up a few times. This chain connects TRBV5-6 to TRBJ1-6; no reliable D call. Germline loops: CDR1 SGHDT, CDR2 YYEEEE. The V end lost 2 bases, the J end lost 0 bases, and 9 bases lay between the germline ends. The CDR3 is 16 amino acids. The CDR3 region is CASSLRESSYNSPLHF. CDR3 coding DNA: TGTGCCAGCAGCTTAAGGGAGAGCTCCTATAATTCACCCCTCCACTTT. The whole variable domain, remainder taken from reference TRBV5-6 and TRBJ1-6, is DAGVTQSPTHLIKTRGQQVTLRCSPKSGHDTVSWYQQALGQGPQFIFQYYEEEERQRGNFPDRFSGHQFPNYSSELNVNALLLGDSALYLCASSLRESSYNSPLHFGNGTRLTVT.

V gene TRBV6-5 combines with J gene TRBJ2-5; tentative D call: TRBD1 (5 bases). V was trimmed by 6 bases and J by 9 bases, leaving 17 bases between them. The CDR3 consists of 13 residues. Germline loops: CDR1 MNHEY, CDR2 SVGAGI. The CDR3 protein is CASSLTEYQPQYF. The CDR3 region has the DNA TGTGCCAGCAGCCTGACAGAGTATCAGCCCCAGTACTTC.

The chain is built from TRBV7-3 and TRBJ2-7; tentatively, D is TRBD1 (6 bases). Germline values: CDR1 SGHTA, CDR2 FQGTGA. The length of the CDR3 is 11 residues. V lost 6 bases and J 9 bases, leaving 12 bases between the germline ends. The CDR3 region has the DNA TGTGCCAGCAGTCAAGACAGGAGGCAGTACTTC. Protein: CASSQDRRQYF.

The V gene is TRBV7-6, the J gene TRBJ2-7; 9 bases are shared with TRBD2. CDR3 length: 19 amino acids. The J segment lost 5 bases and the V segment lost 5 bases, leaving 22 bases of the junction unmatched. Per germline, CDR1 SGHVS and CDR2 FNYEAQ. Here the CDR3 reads CASSPTSLSRASGNNEQYF. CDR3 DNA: TGTGCCAGCAGCCCCACCAGCTTAAGCAGGGCTAGCGGGAACAACGAGCAGTACTTC.

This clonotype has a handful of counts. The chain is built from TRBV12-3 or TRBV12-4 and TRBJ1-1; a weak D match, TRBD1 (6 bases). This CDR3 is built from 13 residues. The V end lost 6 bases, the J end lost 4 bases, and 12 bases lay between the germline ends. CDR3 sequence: CASSGAGATEAFF. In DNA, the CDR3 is TGTGCCAGCAGCGGTGCAGGGGCCACTGAAGCTTTCTTT.

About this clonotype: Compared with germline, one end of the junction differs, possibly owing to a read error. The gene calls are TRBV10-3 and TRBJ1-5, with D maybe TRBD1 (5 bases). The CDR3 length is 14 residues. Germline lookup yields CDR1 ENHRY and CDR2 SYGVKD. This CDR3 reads CAVSEDRGNQPKHF. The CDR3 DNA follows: TGTGCCGTCAGTGAGGACCGGGGGAATCAGCCCAAGCATTTT.

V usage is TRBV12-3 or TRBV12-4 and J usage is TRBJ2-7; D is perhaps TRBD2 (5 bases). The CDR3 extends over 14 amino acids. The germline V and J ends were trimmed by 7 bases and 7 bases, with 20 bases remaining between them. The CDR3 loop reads CASTLGAGIVEQYF. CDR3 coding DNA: TGTGCCAGCACCCTCGGTGCCGGGATTGTGGAGCAGTACTTC.

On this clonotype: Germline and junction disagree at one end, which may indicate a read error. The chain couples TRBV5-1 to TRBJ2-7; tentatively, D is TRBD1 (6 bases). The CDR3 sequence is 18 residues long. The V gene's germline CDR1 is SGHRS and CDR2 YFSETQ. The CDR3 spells CASSLASLTGTVDNEQLF. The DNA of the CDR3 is TGCGCCAGCAGCTTGGCCTCCCTAACAGGGACGGTGGACAATGAGCAGTTGTTC.

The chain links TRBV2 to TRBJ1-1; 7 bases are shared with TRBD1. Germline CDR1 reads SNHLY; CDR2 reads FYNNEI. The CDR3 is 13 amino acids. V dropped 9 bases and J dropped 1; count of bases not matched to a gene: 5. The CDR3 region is CASRGQQNTEAFF. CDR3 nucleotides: TGTGCCAGTCGGGGACAGCAGAACACTGAAGCTTTCTTT.

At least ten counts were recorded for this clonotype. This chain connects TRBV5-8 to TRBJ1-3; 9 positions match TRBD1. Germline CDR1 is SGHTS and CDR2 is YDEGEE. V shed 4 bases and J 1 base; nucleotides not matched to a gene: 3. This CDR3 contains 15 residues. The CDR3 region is CASSHRGHSGNTIYF. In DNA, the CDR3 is TGTGCCAGCAGCCACAGGGGGCATTCTGGAAACACCATATATTTT.

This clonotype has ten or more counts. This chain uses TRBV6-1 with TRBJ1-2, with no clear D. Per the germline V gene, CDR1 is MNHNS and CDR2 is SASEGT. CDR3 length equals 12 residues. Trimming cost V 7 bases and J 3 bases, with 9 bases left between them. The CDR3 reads CASIGQDYGYTF. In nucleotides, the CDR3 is TGTGCCAGCATAGGGCAGGACTATGGCTACACCTTC.